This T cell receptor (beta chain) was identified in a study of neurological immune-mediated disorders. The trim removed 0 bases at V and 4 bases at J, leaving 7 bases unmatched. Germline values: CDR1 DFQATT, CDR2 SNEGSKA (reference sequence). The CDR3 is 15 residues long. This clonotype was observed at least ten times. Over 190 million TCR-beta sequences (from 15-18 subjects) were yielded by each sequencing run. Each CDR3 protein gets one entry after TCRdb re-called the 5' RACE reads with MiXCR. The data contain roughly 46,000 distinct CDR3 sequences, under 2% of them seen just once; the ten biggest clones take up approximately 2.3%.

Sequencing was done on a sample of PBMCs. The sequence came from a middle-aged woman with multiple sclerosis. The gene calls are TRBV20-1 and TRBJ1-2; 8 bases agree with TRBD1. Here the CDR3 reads CSARDHAGGFYGYTF. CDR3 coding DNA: TGCAGTGCTAGAGATCATGCAGGGGGCTTCTATGGCTACACCTTC.